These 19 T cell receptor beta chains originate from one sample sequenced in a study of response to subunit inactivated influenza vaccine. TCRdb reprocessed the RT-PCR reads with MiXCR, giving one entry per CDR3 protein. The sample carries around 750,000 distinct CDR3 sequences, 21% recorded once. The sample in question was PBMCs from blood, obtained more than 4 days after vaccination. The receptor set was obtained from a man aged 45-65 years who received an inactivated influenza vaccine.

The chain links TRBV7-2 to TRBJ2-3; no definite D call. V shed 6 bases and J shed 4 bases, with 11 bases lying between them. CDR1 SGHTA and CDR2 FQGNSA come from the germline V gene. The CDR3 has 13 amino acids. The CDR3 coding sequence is TGTGCCAGCAGTTCCTCTTTTGCAGATACGCAGTATTTT. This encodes CASSSSFADTQYF.

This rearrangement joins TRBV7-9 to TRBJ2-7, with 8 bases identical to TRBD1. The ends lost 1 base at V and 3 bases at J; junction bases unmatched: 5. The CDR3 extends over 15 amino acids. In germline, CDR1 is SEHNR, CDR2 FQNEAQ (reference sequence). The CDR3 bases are TGTGCCAGCAGCTTAGAGGCGGGACAGGACTACGAGCAGTACTTC. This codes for CASSLEAGQDYEQYF.

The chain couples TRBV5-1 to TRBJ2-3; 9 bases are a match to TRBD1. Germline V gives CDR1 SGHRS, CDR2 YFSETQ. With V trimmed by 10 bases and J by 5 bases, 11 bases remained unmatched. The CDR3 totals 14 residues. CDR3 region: CACTLGQGVDTQYF. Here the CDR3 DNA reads TGCGCCTGCACACTGGGACAGGGTGTAGATACGCAGTATTTT.

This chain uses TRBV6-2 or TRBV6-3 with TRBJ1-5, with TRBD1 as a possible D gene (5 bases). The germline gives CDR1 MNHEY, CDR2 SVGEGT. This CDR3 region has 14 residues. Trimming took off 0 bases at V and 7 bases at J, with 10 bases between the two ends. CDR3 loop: CASSYSIRGQPQHF. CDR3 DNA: TGTGCCAGCAGTTACTCGATAAGGGGACAGCCCCAGCATTTT.

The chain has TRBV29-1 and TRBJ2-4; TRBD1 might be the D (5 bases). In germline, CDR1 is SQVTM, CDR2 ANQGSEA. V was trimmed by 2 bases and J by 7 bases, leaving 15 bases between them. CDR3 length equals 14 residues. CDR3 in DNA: TGCAGCGTTGAAAGGTCGGAAGGGGTGAACATTCAGTACTTC. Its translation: CSVERSEGVNIQYF.

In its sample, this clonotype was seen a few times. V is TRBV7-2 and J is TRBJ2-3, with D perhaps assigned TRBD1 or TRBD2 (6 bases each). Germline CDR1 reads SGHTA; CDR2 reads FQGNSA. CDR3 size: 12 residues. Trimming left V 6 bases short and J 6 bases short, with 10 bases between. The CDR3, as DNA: TGTGCCAGCAGACAAGGGGGGGATACGCAGTATTTT. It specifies CASRQGGDTQYF.

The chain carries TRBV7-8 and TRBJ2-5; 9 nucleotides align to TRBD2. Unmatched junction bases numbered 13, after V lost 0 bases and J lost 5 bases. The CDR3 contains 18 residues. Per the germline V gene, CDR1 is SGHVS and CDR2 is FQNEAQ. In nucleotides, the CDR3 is TGTGCCAGCAGCTTAGCGCTTGCTAGCGGGACACTAAGGGAGACCCAGTACTTC. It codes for CASSLALASGTLRETQYF.

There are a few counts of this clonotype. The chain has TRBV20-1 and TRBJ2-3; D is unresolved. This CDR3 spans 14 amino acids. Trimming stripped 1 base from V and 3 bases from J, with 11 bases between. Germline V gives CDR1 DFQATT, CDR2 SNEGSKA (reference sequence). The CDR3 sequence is CSARVGAGTDTQYF. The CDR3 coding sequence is TGCAGTGCTAGAGTGGGCGCTGGGACAGATACGCAGTATTTT.

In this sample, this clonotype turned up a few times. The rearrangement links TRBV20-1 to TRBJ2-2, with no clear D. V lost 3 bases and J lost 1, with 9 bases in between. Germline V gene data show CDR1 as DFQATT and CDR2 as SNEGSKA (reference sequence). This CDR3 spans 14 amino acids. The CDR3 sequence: CSARAPENTGELFF. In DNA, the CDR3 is TGCAGTGCTAGGGCCCCAGAGAACACCGGGGAGCTGTTTTTT.

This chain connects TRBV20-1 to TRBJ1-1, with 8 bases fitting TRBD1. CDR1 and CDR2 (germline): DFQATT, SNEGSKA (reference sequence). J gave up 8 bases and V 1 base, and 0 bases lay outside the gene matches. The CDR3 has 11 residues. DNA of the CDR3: TGCAGTGCTAGAGGGGACAGGGAAGCTTTCTTT. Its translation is CSARGDREAFF.

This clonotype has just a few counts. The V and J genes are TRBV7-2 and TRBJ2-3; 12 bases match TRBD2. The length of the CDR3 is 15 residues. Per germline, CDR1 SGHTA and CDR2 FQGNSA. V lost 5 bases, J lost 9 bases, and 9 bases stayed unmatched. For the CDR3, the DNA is TGTGCCAGCAGCCGAGTCGGCCTAGCGGGGGGGACGCAGTATTTT. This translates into CASSRVGLAGGTQYF.

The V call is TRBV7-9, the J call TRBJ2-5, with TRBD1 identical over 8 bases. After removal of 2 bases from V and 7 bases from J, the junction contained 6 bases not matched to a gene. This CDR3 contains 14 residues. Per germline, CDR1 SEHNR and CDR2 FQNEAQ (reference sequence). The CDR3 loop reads CASSLQGALGTQYF. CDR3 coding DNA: TGTGCCAGCAGCTTACAGGGGGCGTTGGGGACCCAGTACTTC.

CDR3 coding DNA: TGTGCCAGCAGGGCGGGACTAAACTACAATGAGCAGTTCTTC. Translated: CASRAGLNYNEQFF. The chain carries TRBV6-1 and TRBJ2-1, with 7 bases aligning to TRBD2. The CDR3 spans 14 residues. From germline, CDR1 is MNHNS and CDR2 SASEGT. Trimming took 6 bases from V and 3 from J; bases not matched to a gene: 5.

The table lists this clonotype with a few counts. This CDR3 reads CSVATSGRDTQYF. In nucleotides, the CDR3 is TGCAGCGTTGCGACTAGCGGGAGAGATACGCAGTATTTT. The chain links TRBV29-1 to TRBJ2-3, with 12 bases fitting TRBD2. Germline CDR1 SQVTM, CDR2 ANQGSEA. Unmatched junction bases numbered 1, after V lost 4 bases and J lost 5 bases. The CDR3 extends over 13 amino acids.

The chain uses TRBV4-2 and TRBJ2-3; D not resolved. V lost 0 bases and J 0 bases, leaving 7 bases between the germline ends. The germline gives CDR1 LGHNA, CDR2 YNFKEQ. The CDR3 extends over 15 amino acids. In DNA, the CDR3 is TGTGCCAGCAGCCAAGACCAGATTAGCACAGATACGCAGTATTTT. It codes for CASSQDQISTDTQYF.

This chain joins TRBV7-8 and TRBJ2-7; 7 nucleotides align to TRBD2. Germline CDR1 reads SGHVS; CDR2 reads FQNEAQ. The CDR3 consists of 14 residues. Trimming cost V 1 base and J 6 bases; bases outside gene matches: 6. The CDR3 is CASSLGQREGEQYF. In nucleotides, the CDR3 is TGTGCCAGCAGCTTAGGACAGCGGGAAGGCGAGCAGTACTTC.

DNA for the CDR3: TGCGCCAGCAGCCAACAAGGGTCCAGTAATACGCAGTATTTT. This encodes CASSQQGSSNTQYF. The chain is built from TRBV4-3 and TRBJ2-3; D remains ambiguous. V shed 2 bases and J shed 7 bases, with 13 bases lying between them. Germline values: CDR1 LGHNA, CDR2 YSLEER. This CDR3 has 14 residues.

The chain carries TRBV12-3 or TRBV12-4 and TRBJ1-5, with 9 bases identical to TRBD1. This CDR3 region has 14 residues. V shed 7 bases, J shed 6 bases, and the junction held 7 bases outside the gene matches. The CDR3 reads CASNPQGAIQPQHF. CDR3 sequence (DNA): TGTGCCAGCAACCCACAGGGGGCCATTCAGCCCCAGCATTTT.

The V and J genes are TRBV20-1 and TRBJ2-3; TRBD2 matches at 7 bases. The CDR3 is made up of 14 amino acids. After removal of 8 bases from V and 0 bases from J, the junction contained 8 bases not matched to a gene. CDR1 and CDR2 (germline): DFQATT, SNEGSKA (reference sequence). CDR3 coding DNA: TGCAGTCATCGTGGCGGGGGAAGCACAGATACGCAGTATTTT. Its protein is CSHRGGGSTDTQYF.